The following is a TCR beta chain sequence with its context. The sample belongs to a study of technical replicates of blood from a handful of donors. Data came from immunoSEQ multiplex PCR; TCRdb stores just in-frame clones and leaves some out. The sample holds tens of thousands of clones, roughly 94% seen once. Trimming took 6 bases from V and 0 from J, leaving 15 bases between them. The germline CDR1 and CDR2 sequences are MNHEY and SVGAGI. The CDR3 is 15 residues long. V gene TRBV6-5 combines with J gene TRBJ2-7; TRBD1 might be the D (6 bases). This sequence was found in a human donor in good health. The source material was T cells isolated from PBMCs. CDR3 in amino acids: CASSRNQGSSYEQYF. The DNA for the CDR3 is TGTGCCAGCAGCCGAAACCAGGGGAGCTCCTACGAGCAGTACTTC.